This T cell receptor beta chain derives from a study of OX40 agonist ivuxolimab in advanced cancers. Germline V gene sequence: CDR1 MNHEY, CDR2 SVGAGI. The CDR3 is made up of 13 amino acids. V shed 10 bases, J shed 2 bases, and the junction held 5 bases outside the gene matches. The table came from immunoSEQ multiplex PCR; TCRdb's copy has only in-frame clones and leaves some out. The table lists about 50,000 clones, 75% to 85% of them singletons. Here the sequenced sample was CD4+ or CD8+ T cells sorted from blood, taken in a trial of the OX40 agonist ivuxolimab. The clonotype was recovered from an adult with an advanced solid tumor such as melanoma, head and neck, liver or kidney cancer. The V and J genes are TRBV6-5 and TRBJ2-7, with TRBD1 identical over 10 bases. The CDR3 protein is CATTGGGTYEQYF. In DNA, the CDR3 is TGTGCCACGACAGGGGGCGGAACCTACGAGCAGTACTTC.